What follows describes a single T cell receptor (beta chain). This clonotype turned up a few times. No antigen is known for it. The record has no base qualities; no much larger clone is one base away. Cells with a CD4+CD8-CD45RO-CD45RA+ profile were isolated by FACS and defined as naive CD4+ T cells, and those with a CD8+CD4-CD45RA+CD27bright profile were defined as naive CD8+ T cells. The antibodies used for sorting targeted CD4 (RPA-T4), CD8 (SK1), CD27 (O323), CD45RA (HI100) and CD45RO (UCHL1). Sequencing used a 454 GS FLX Titanium. A previously published linear amplification protocol was used to build TCR libraries from around 500 ng of total RNA. Sequencing was performed on the Roche/454 Genome Sequencer with Titanium chemistry. From the authors' description of their analysis: A total of 65,000 to 100,000 rearranged TCR alpha transcripts were sequenced from four or five of the healthy donors. Unique TCR clonotypes were defined by the CDR3 junction under IMGT nomenclature, and duplicate transcripts were removed. CD4 versus CD8 status was modeled on V and J genes by logistic regression in R 2.13.0, with adjustment for donor effects and Bonferroni correction for multiple testing. Through fastp at Q25 and MiXCR, TCRdb rebuilt clones from the public reads, retaining in-frame beta chains. Rows with one shared CDR3 protein collapse into an entry with the most common genes and DNA. The V and J calls reflect TCRdb's pipeline rather than the authors' work. A total of about 180,000 distinct CDR3 sequences appear in this sample, 65% to 75% of them only once. About 2.1% of the sample belongs to the ten largest clones.

The sample belongs to a study of healthy donors' naive CD4 and CD8 T cells (dated by TCRdb to about 2015). General notes on the study: Donor selection covered three age groups (20-25, 40-50 and 60-70 years) with about 6 people in each, and the resulting cohort had a mean age of 44 and was half female. For TCR alpha, a new primer set was designed to cover all functional IMGT alpha gene variants, and all other steps followed the beta-chain workflow. To examine how TCR variation is linked to lineage commitment, the study sequenced rearranged TCR alpha and beta chains from naive CD4+ and CD8+ T cells. Peripheral blood mononuclear cells were obtained from 18 unrelated, healthy individuals. The donors were HLA-typed by sequencing at HLA-A, -B, -C, -DRB1, -DQB1 and -DPB1, using the SBTexcellerator protocol, an ABI3130xl analyzer and SBTengine software.

What the research found in general, with its limitations: Possible repertoire bias arising from homeostatic proliferation of naive T cells was not directly addressed. In both chains, CD4+ lineage was associated with a positively charged CDR3, and CD8+ lineage was associated with a negatively charged CDR3. Alpha and beta chains were sequenced in bulk and could not be paired, so combined chain effects were not evaluated. Taken together, V genes, J genes and CDR3 charge appeared to account for around 13% of the variance in CD4/CD8 propensity, mostly acting in an additive way. Bias between naive CD4+ and CD8+ cells was reportedly observed for most V and J gene segments, consistently across donors and independently of HLA genotype.

As encoded in the germline V gene (reference sequence), CDR1 is GTSNPN while CDR2 is SVGIG. The CDR3, from cysteine to phenylalanine, totals 14 residues. CDR3 DNA is the only sequence kept; it has 42 bases, read in frame from the first base. Trimming removed 0 bases from V and 4 bases from J, leaving 10 bases between the germline ends. This receptor chain uses TRBV30 and TRBJ1-5; TRBD1 is perhaps the D gene, given 6 matching bases. The sequenced sample was naive CD4+ and CD8+ T cells sorted from blood, pooled from several donors. The cell subset or site tag for this specimen amounts to: FACS-sorted naive CD4+ (CD45RO-CD45RA+) and naive CD8+ (CD45RA+CD27bright) T cells. This TCR was recovered from a pool of human donors in good health; the sample pools cells from several healthy donors. The bases read TGTGCCTGGAGTGTACAGGGAGGTAATCAGCCCCAGCATTTT. Its protein is CAWSVQGGNQPQHF.